This section outlines one T cell receptor (beta chain) sequence together with its context. Sequenced patients had shown CD8+CD57+ cell expansion by flow cytometry. Using genomic DNA as the template, TCR beta VDJ and CDR3 profiling was carried out. TCRdb reanalysed the reads using MiXCR and keeps one entry per CDR3 protein. The sample lists 150,000 to 200,000 distinct CDR3 sequences, 40% to 50% occurring once. This specimen comes from a study of CD8+CD57+ T cells in acquired aplastic anemia. The germline gives CDR1 SGHAT, CDR2 FQNNGV. This CDR3 is 15 amino acids long. The V end was cut by 2 bases, the J end by 1 base, with 11 bases between.

This clonotype was obtained from a human donor with aplastic anemia. The gene calls are TRBV11-2 and TRBJ1-1; D unresolved. Sequencing was carried out using sorted CD4+, CD8+, or CD8+CD57+ T cells (not recorded which) from PBMCs. The CDR3 region has the DNA TGTGCCAGCAGCTTATACCCAGGCCGGAACACTGAAGCTTTCTTT. Amino acid sequence: CASSLYPGRNTEAFF.